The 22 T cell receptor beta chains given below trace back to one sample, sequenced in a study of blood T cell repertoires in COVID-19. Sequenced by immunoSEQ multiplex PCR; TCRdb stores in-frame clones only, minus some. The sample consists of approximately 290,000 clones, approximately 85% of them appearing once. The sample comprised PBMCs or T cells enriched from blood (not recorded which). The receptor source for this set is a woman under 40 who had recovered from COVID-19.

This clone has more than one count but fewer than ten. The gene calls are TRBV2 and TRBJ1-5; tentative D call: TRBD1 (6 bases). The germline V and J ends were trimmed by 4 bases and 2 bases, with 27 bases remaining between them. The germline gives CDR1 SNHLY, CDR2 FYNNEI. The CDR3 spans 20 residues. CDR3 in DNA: TGTGCCAGCAGTGTTGTAGAGGGCAGGGGAATAGAGTACGGCAATCAGCCCCAGCATTTT. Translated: CASSVVEGRGIEYGNQPQHF.

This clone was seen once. This CDR3 is CASSRVSGGTDSNQPQHF. CDR3 nucleotide sequence: TGCGCCAGCAGTCGCGTCAGTGGGGGGACCGATAGCAATCAGCCCCAGCATTTT. The rearrangement links TRBV23-1 to TRBJ1-5, with D tentatively TRBD1 (5 bases). TRBV23-1 is given ORF status, its function remaining uncertain. The CDR3 runs to 18 residues. The V gene lost 4 bases and the J gene lost 0 bases, with 19 bases spanning the gap.

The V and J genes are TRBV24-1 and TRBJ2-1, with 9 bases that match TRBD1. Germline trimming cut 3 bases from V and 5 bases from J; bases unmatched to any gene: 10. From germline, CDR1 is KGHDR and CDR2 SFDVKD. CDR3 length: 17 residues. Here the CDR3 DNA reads TGTGCCACCAGTGATCTCAACAGGGGGCGGCTGGACAATGAGCAGTTCTTC. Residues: CATSDLNRGRLDNEQFF.

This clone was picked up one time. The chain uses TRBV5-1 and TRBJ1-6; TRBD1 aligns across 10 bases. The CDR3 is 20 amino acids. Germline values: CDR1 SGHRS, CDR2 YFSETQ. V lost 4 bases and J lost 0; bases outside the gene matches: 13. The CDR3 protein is CASSDRLPGQGSSYNSPLHF. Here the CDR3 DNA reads TGCGCCAGCAGCGATCGATTACCGGGACAGGGGAGCTCCTATAATTCACCCCTCCACTTT.

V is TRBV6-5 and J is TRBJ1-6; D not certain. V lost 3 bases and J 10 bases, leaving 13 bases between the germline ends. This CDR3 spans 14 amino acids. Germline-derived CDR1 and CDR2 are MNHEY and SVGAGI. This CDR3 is CASSYGRGPSPLHF. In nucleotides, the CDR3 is TGTGCCAGCAGTTATGGCCGGGGTCCCTCACCCCTCCACTTT.

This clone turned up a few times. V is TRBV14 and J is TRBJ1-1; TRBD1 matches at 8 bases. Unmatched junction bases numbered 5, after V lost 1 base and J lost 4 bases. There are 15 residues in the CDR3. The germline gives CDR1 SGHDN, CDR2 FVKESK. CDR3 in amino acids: CASSQAGGRGTEAFF. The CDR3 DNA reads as TGTGCCAGCAGCCAAGCAGGGGGCCGAGGCACTGAAGCTTTCTTT. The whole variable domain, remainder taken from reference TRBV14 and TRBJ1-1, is EAGVTQFPSHSVIEKGQTVTLRCDPISGHDNLYWYRRVMGKEIKFLLHFVKESKQDESGMPNNRFLAERTGGTYSTLKVQPAELEDSGVYFCASSQAGGRGTEAFFGQGTRLTVV.

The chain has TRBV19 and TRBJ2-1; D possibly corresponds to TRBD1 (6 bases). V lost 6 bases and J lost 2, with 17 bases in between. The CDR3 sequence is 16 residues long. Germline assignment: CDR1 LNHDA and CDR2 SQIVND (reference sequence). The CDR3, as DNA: TGTGCCAGTAGCAGTGTTTTGGGGGCACCCTACAATGAGCAGTTCTTC. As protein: CASSSVLGAPYNEQFF.

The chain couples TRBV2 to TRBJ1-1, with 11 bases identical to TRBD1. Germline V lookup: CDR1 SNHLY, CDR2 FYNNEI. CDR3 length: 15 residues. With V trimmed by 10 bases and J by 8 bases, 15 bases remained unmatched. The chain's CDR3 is CATLLLGTGGREAFF. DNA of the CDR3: TGTGCCACCCTACTACTAGGGACAGGGGGACGGGAAGCTTTCTTT.

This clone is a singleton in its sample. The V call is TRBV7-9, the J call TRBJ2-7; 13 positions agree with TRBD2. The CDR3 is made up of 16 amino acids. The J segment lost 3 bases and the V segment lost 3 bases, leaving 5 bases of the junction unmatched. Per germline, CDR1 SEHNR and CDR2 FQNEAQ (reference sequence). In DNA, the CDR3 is TGTGCCAGCAGCTTGGGACTAGCGGGGTTAAGCTACGAGCAGTACTTC. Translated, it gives CASSLGLAGLSYEQYF. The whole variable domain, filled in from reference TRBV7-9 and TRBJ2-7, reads DTGVSQNPRHKITKRGQNVTFRCDPISEHNRLYWYRQTLGQGPEFLTYFQNEAQLEKSRLLSDRFSAERPKGSFSTLEIQRTEQGDSAMYLCASSLGLAGLSYEQYFGPGTRLTVT.

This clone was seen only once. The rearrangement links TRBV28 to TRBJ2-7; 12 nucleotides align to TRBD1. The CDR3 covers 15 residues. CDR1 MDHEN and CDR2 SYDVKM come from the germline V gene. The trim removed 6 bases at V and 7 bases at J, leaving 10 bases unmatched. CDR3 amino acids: CASSQTGQGAVEQYF. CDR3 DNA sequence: TGTGCCAGCAGCCAAACGGGACAGGGGGCGGTAGAGCAGTACTTC.

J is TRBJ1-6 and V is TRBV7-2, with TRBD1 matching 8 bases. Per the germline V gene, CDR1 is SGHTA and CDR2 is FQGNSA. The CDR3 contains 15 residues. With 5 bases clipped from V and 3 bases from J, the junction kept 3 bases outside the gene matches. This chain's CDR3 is CASSLGQGYNSPLHF. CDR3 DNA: TGTGCCAGCAGCCTTGGACAGGGCTATAATTCACCCCTCCACTTT.

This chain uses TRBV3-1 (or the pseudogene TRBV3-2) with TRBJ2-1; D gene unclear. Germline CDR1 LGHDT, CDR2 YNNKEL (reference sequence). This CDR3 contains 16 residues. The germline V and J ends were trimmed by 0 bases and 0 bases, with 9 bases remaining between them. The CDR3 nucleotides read TGTGCCAGCAGCCAAGAACCAGCGCTCTCCTACAATGAGCAGTTCTTC. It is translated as CASSQEPALSYNEQFF.

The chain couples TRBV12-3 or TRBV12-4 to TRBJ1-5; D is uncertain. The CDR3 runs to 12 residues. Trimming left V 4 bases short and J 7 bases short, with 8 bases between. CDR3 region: CASSYGEQPQHF. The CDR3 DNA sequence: TGTGCCAGCAGTTACGGGGAGCAGCCCCAGCATTTT.

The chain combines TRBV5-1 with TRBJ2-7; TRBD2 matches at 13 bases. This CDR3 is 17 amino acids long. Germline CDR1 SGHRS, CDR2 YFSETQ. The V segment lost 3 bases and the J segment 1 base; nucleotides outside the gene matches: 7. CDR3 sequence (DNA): TGCGCCAGCAGCTGGACTAGCGGGAGCACCGCGTCCTACGAGCAGTACTTC. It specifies CASSWTSGSTASYEQYF.

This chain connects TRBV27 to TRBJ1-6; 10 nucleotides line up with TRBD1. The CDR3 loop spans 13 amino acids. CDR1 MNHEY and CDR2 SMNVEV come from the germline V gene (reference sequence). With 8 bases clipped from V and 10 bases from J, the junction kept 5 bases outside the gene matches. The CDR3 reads CASWGTGVSPLHF. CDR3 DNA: TGTGCCAGCTGGGGGACAGGGGTCTCACCCCTCCACTTT.

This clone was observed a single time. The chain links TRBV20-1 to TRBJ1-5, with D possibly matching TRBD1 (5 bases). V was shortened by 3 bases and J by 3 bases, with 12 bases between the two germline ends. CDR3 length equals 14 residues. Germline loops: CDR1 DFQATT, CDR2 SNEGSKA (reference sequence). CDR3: CSASGDSSNQPQHF. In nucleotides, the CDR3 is TGCAGTGCTAGTGGGGACTCTTCCAATCAGCCCCAGCATTTT.

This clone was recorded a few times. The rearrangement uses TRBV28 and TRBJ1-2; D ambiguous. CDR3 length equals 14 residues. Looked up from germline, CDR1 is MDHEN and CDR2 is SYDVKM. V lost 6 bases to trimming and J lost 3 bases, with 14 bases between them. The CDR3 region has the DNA TGTGCCAGCAGAGCCATCCAGGAATACTATGGCTACACCTTC. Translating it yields CASRAIQEYYGYTF.

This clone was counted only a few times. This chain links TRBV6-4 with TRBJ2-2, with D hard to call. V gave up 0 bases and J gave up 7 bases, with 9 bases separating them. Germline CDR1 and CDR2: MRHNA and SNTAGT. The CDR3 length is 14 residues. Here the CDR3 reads CASSDSREVGELFF. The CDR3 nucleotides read TGTGCCAGCAGTGACTCGAGAGAGGTCGGGGAGCTGTTTTTT.

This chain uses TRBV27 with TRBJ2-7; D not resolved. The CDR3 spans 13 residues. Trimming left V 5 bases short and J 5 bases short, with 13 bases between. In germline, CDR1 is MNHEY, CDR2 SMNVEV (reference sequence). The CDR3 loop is CASSHNSRDEQYF. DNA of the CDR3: TGTGCCAGCAGTCATAACAGCCGCGACGAGCAGTACTTC.

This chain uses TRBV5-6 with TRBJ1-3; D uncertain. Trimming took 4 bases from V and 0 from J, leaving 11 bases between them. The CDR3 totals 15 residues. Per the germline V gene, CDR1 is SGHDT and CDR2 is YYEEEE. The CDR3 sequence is CASSLEGLSGNTIYF. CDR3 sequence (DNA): TGTGCCAGCAGCCTAGAGGGCCTCTCTGGAAACACCATATATTTT. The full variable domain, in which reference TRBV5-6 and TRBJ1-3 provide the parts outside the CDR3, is DAGVTQSPTHLIKTRGQQVTLRCSPKSGHDTVSWYQQALGQGPQFIFQYYEEEERQRGNFPDRFSGHQFPNYSSELNVNALLLGDSALYLCASSLEGLSGNTIYFGEGSWLTVV.

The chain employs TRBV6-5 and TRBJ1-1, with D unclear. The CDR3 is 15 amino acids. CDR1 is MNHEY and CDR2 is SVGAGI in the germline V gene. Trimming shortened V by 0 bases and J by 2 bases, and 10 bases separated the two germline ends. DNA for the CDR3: TGTGCCAGCAGTTACTCTATCCTTTTTAACACTGAAGCTTTCTTT. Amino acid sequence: CASSYSILFNTEAFF.

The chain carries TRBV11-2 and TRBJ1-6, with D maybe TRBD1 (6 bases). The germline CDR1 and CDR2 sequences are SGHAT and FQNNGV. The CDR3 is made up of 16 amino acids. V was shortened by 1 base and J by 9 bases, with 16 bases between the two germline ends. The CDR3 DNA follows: TGTGCCAGCAGCTTAGGGTTCAGGGGATGGGGTTCACCCCTCCACTTT. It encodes CASSLGFRGWGSPLHF.